The 28 T cell receptor beta chains below were found in one sample sequenced in a study of tumor-infiltrating lymphocytes in primary liver carcinoma. Priming with a constant-region primer yielded TCR beta cDNA from about 500 ng total RNA. Construction of TCR beta libraries relied on three successive nested multiplex PCR rounds employing slightly modified ARM-PCR. Amplification in the first two PCR rounds was performed using TRBV1-TRBV30 forward primers and a C-beta reverse primer for around 9 cycles each. A single record per CDR3 protein comes from TCRdb applying MiXCR to the multiplex PCR reads. This table holds 300,000 to 400,000 distinct CDR3 sequences, around three fifths found once. It was unsorted whole blood that yielded blood RNA, and germline DNA was also extracted. Sequenced sample: peripheral blood. These receptors all come from a man aged 35 to 55 with primary liver carcinoma and hepatitis B virus infection.

The chain combines TRBV10-3 with TRBJ1-1; D is uncertain. Trimming took off 0 bases at V and 2 bases at J, with 7 bases between the two ends. The CDR3 loop spans 14 amino acids. Per the germline V gene, CDR1 is ENHRY and CDR2 is SYGVKD. This CDR3 is CAISESQLNTEAFF. Written as DNA, the CDR3 is TGTGCCATCAGTGAGTCACAACTCAACACTGAAGCTTTCTTT.

Remarks on this clonotype: At one end, the junction sequence differs from germline, possibly due to a read error. This chain links TRBV11-1 with TRBJ2-1; the D gene could be TRBD1 or TRBD2 (7 bases each). The CDR3 runs 14 residues. Germline V gene sequence: CDR1 SGHAT, CDR2 FQDESV (reference sequence). CDR3 sequence reads: CASNSDREGNEQLF. The CDR3 DNA is TGTGCCAGCAACTCAGACAGGGAGGGCAATGAGCAGCTCTTC.

The rearrangement joins TRBV20-1 to TRBJ1-1, with a weak D call TRBD1 (5 bases). V lost 0 bases and J lost 6, with 14 bases in between. This CDR3 spans 14 amino acids. The V gene's germline CDR1 is DFQATT and CDR2 SNEGSKA (reference sequence). This CDR3 is CSAREGTRGAEAFF. CDR3 coding DNA: TGCAGTGCTAGAGAAGGGACCCGGGGCGCTGAAGCTTTCTTT.

This clonotype was observed a single time. This may come from a read error, since a much larger clone is one base off. The rearrangement links TRBV10-3 to TRBJ2-5; 7 bases fit TRBD2. Trimming took 7 bases from V and 4 from J; bases not matched to a gene: 15. The germline CDR1 and CDR2 sequences are ENHRY and SYGVKD. The CDR3 has 16 amino acids. This CDR3 reads CAIIKSSGAASETQYF. CDR3 DNA sequence: TGTGCCATCATTAAATCTAGCGGAGCAGCCTCAGAGACCCAGTACTTC.

For this clonotype: A much larger clone differs from this one at a single base, so this may be a read error. The genes are TRBV29-1 and TRBJ2-1; possibly TRBD2 for D (5 bases). The CDR3 consists of 10 residues. V dropped 7 bases and J dropped 10 bases, with 11 bases sitting between them. Per the germline V gene, CDR1 is SQVTM and CDR2 is ANQGSEA. The CDR3 nucleotides read TGCAGCGCCGGAGGACCGGAGCAGTTCTTC. It specifies CSAGGPEQFF.

Concerning this clonotype itself: A much larger clone sits a single nucleotide away, making a read error possible. V is TRBV11-2 and J is TRBJ2-2; maybe TRBD2 (7 bases). CDR1 is SGHAT, CDR2 FQNNGV, per germline. The CDR3 has 18 amino acids. Between the trimmed V and J ends, which lost 5 bases and 6 bases, there was a span of 25 bases. The CDR3 nucleotides read TGTGCCAGCAGCCAAGATTATCGCGGGGGCCTCAACCCCGGGGAGCTGTTTTTT. Translation: CASSQDYRGGLNPGELFF.

This chain links TRBV5-1 with TRBJ2-1; TRBD2 aligns across 11 bases. Germline V gene sequence: CDR1 SGHRS, CDR2 YFSETQ. Trimming at V came to 4 bases and at J to 3 bases, leaving 3 bases not matched to a gene. This CDR3 has 15 residues. The CDR3 coding sequence is TGCGCCAGCAGCCATGGGACTAGCGGCTACAATGAGCAGTTCTTC. Translation: CASSHGTSGYNEQFF.

The CDR3 DNA is TGTGCCAGCAGTGCCTCAGGGTGTCAGAACATTCAGTACTTC. This sequence encodes CASSASGCQNIQYF. This chain connects TRBV6-1 to TRBJ2-4; D may be TRBD1 (5 bases). CDR3 size: 14 residues. V shed 4 bases and J shed 7 bases, with 14 bases lying between them. Germline CDR1 reads MNHNS; CDR2 reads SASEGT.

About this clonotype itself: This may be a read error: a much more frequent sequence differs by one nucleotide. The V gene is TRBV6-5, the J gene TRBJ1-2, with 9 bases that match TRBD1. Germline CDR1 and CDR2: MNHEY and SVGAGI. Trimming at V came to 7 bases and at J to 4 bases, leaving 13 bases not matched to a gene. The CDR3 has 16 amino acids. CDR3 sequence reads: CASTARSTGGGYGYTF. CDR3 nucleotides: TGTGCCAGCACCGCCCGAAGTACAGGGGGCGGCTATGGCTACACCTTC.

As for this clonotype: The conserved closing phenylalanine or tryptophan is absent in this CDR3, likely reflecting a read error. The V call is TRBV11-2, the J call TRBJ2-1; D possibly matches TRBD1 or TRBD2 (5 bases each). The germline CDR1 and CDR2 sequences are SGHAT and FQNNGV. The CDR3 consists of 15 residues. In nucleotides, the CDR3 is TGTGCAAGCAGCTTAGACGTGGGACGGGTGAATGAGCAGTTCCTC. Its translation is CASSLDVGRVNEQFL.

Of note for this clonotype: The CDR3 does not end in the conserved phenylalanine or tryptophan, so this is likely a read error. V is TRBV6-1 and J is TRBJ2-5; 8 bases line up with TRBD2. Germline values: CDR1 MNHNS, CDR2 SASEGT. There are 14 residues in the CDR3. V gave up 5 bases and J gave up 1 base; unmatched junction bases: 3. CDR3 amino acids: CASSPGTSQETQYS. The DNA of the CDR3 is TGTGCCAGCAGTCCCGGGACTAGCCAAGAGACCCAGTACTCC.

This chain uses TRBV28 with TRBJ2-7; TRBD2 aligns across 7 bases. V was clipped by 3 bases and J by 6 bases; unmatched bases: 14. Germline CDR1 MDHEN, CDR2 SYDVKM. The CDR3 extends over 16 amino acids. The chain's CDR3 is CASSFMAGAARGEQYF. Written as DNA, the CDR3 is TGTGCCAGCAGTTTCATGGCGGGAGCCGCACGGGGCGAGCAGTACTTC.

This clonotype occurred many times. This chain uses TRBV11-1 with TRBJ2-2; D remains ambiguous. The CDR3 spans 14 residues. V was trimmed by 2 bases and J by 1 base, leaving 5 bases between them. Germline V gene sequence: CDR1 SGHAT, CDR2 FQDESV (reference sequence). The CDR3 is CASSLMGNTGELFF. The CDR3 DNA reads TGTGCCAGCAGCTTAATGGGGAACACCGGGGAGCTGTTTTTT.

This clonotype was counted between two and nine times. This sequence may be a read error, since a much larger clone differs from it by one base. This chain links TRBV12-5 with TRBJ1-1; the D is unclear. This CDR3 region has 12 residues. The V gene's germline CDR1 is LGHNT and CDR2 FRNRAP. The CDR3 loop reads CPSGLGAAEAFF. The CDR3 DNA follows: TGTCCTAGTGGTTTGGGTGCCGCTGAAGCTTTCTTT.

At least ten counts were recorded for this clonotype. The rearrangement joins TRBV14 to TRBJ1-4; 7 bases are shared with TRBD1. The V and J ends lost 4 bases and 8 bases, in that order; junction bases with no gene match: 4. Germline V gene lookup returns CDR1 SGHDN and CDR2 FVKESK. This CDR3 has 13 amino acids. The CDR3 region is CASSPQGREKLFF. The CDR3 nucleotides are TGTGCCAGCAGCCCACAGGGGCGCGAAAAACTGTTTTTT. The full variable domain, with the rest looked up from reference TRBV14 and TRBJ1-4, is EAGVTQFPSHSVIEKGQTVTLRCDPISGHDNLYWYRRVMGKEIKFLLHFVKESKQDESGMPNNRFLAERTGGTYSTLKVQPAELEDSGVYFCASSPQGREKLFFGSGTQLSVL.

V usage is TRBV6-6 and J usage is TRBJ1-2, with 8 bases identical to TRBD1. The CDR3 is 14 residues long. In germline, CDR1 is MNHNY, CDR2 SVGAGI (reference sequence). J was trimmed by 6 bases and V by 6 bases; bases with no gene match: 9. The CDR3 spells CASSPGGAGNGYTF. The CDR3 DNA follows: TGTGCCAGCAGCCCAGGGGGCGCGGGGAATGGCTACACCTTC.

The rearrangement links TRBV6-2 or TRBV6-3 to TRBJ2-3; D remains unclear. V gave up 6 bases and J gave up 0 bases, with 10 bases separating them. The CDR3 runs 14 residues. Germline V gene data show CDR1 as MNHEY and CDR2 as SVGEGT. CDR3 in amino acids: CASSPTLSTDTQYF. The DNA for the CDR3 is TGTGCCAGCAGCCCGACATTGAGCACAGATACGCAGTATTTT.

This chain uses TRBV10-3 with TRBJ2-4; unclear D gene. Trimming left V 2 bases short and J 5 bases short, with 4 bases between. This CDR3 has 12 amino acids. Germline V gene lookup returns CDR1 ENHRY and CDR2 SYGVKD. The CDR3 is CAISEAENIQYF. The CDR3 nucleotides are TGTGCCATCAGTGAGGCGGAAAACATTCAGTACTTC.

The gene calls are TRBV6-5 and TRBJ2-3, with TRBD2 identical over 8 bases. The germline gives CDR1 MNHEY, CDR2 SVGAGI. J was trimmed by 5 bases and V by 5 bases; bases with no gene match: 18. CDR3 length: 18 amino acids. Here the CDR3 DNA reads TGTGCCAGCAGTCCTTCGGCCGGGAGGGCCCTCGGAGAAGATACGCAGTATTTT. Translating it yields CASSPSAGRALGEDTQYF.

Note on this clonotype: A single base separates this from a much larger clone, so it may be a read error. This chain joins TRBV29-1 and TRBJ1-4; D might be TRBD1 (5 bases). The germline V gene has CDR1 SQVTM and CDR2 ANQGSEA. The length of the CDR3 is 12 residues. This CDR3 reads CSVGTTGPKLLF. CDR3 DNA sequence: TGCAGCGTTGGGACAACCGGGCCAAAACTGCTTTTT. Supplemented by reference TRBV29-1 and TRBJ1-4, the full variable domain reads SAVISQKPSRDICQRGTSLTIQCQVDSQVTMMFWYRQQPGQSLTLIATANQGSEATYESGFVIDKFPISRPNLTFSTLTVSNMSPEDSSIYLCSVGTTGPKLLFGSGTQLSVL.

Concerning this clonotype itself: The conserved phenylalanine or tryptophan is not found at the CDR3 terminus, so this likely reflects a read error. The rearrangement links TRBV29-1 to TRBJ1-5; tentatively, D is TRBD1 (5 bases). Per the germline V gene, CDR1 is SQVTM and CDR2 is ANQGSEA. This CDR3 has 14 amino acids. The germline V and J ends were trimmed by 6 bases and 9 bases, with 21 bases remaining between them. DNA of the CDR3: TGCAGCGTCACCGAAGGACAAACCGGTCGGCCCCAGCATTCT. Amino acid sequence: CSVTEGQTGRPQHS.

About this clonotype itself: Given a much more abundant clone one base away, this may be a read error. The chain couples TRBV5-5 to TRBJ2-1, with 8 bases matching TRBD1. The trim removed 3 bases at V and 8 bases at J, leaving 4 bases unmatched. The CDR3 length is 13 residues. Germline CDR1 SGHKS, CDR2 YYEKEE (reference sequence). The CDR3 region has the DNA TGTGCCAGCAGCTCGACAGGGGAGCATGAGCAGTTCTTC. It yields the protein CASSSTGEHEQFF.

As for this clonotype: The junction differs from germline at one of its ends, possibly a read error. Written as DNA, the CDR3 is TGTGCCAGCAGGCACGGGCGGAACACTGAGGCTTTCTTT. Translating it yields CASRHGRNTEAFF. The rearrangement uses TRBV11-1 and TRBJ1-1; D is undetermined. CDR1 and CDR2 from the germline V gene are SGHAT and FQDESV (reference sequence). The CDR3 loop spans 13 amino acids.

The genes are TRBV12-3 or TRBV12-4 and TRBJ2-1, with TRBD2 matching over 8 bases. The CDR3 runs to 14 residues. V trimming: 5 bases; J trimming: 9 bases; junction bases outside the gene matches: 9. The CDR3 nucleotides are TGTGCCAGCAGTCCGGGGACTAGTTGTATTGAGCAGTTCTTC. As protein: CASSPGTSCIEQFF.

The chain joins TRBV28 to TRBJ1-3; D not certain. The length of the CDR3 is 11 residues. Trimming stripped 5 bases from V and 7 bases from J, with 6 bases between. The germline V gene encodes CDR1 MDHEN and CDR2 SYDVKM. CDR3 residues: CASSTQNTIYF. The CDR3 nucleotides are TGTGCCAGCAGTACTCAGAACACCATATATTTT. Using reference TRBV28 and TRBJ1-3 for the parts outside the CDR3, the full variable domain is DVKVTQSSRYLVKRTGEKVFLECVQDMDHENMFWYRQDPGLGLRLIYFSYDVKMKEKGDIPEGYSVSREKKERFSLILESASTNQTSMYLCASSTQNTIYFGEGSWLTVV.

Points on this clonotype: A much larger clone is a single base away; this may be a read error. V gene TRBV13 combines with J gene TRBJ1-5; D call uncertain. Looked up from germline, CDR1 is PRHDT and CDR2 is FYEKMQ (reference sequence). There are 14 residues in the CDR3. The V and J ends lost 6 bases and 2 bases respectively, with 11 bases between them. The DNA of the CDR3 is TGTGCCAGCAGAAGCTGGGGTGGCAATCAGCCCCAGCATTTT. Protein: CASRSWGGNQPQHF.

Notes on this clonotype: The junction shows a germline mismatch at one end, possibly a read error. The V call is TRBV11-2, the J call TRBJ2-3, with D perhaps TRBD2 (6 bases). This CDR3 region has 20 residues. Germline CDR1 and CDR2: SGHAT and FQNNGV. This CDR3 reads CASCLGRSHVLTGVTDTQYF. In DNA, the CDR3 is TGTGCCAGCTGCTTAGGACGTTCACACGTTCTGACGGGAGTAACAGATACGCAGTATTTT. The variable domain in full, with the rest retrieved from reference TRBV11-2 and TRBJ2-3, is EAGVAQSPRYKIIEKRQSVAFWCNPISGHATLYWYQQILGQGPKLLIQFQNNGVVDDSQLPKDRFSAERLKGVDSTLKIQPAKLEDSAVYLCASCLGRSHVLTGVTDTQYFGPGTRLTVL.

This chain joins TRBV6-5 and TRBJ2-7; 7 bases are shared with TRBD2. This CDR3 is built from 15 residues. The germline V gene has CDR1 MNHEY and CDR2 SVGAGI. Germline trimming cut 8 bases from V and 3 bases from J; bases unmatched to any gene: 13. This CDR3 reads CASQRQRELFYEQYF. The CDR3 nucleotides read TGTGCCAGCCAGCGACAGCGGGAATTATTCTACGAGCAGTACTTC.